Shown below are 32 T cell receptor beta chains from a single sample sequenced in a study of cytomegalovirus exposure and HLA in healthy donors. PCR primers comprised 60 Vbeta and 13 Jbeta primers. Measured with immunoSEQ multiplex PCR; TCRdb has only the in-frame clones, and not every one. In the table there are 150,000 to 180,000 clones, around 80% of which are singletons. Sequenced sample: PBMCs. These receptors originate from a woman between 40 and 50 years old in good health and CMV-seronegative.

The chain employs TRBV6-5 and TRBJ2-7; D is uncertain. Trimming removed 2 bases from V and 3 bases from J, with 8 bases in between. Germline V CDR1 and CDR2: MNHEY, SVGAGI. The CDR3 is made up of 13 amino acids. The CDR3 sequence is CASSYGVGYEQYF. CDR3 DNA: TGTGCCAGCAGTTACGGAGTGGGCTACGAGCAGTACTTC.

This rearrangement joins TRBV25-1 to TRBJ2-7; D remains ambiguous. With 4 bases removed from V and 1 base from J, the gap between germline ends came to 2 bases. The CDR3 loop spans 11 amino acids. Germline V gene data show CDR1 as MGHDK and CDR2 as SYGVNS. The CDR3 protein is CASSASYEQYF. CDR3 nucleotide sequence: TGTGCCAGCAGTGCATCCTACGAGCAGTACTTC.

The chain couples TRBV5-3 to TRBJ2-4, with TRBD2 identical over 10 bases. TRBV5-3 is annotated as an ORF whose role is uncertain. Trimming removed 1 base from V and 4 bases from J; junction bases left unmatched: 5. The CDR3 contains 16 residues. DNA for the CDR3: TGTGCCAGAAGCTTGCACATTAGCGGGGGGAAAAACATTCAGTACTTC. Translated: CARSLHISGGKNIQYF.

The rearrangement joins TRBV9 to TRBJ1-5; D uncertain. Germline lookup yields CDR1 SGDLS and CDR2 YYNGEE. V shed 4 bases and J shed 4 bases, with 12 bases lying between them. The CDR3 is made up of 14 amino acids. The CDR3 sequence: CASSPGVENQPQHF. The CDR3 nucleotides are TGTGCCAGCAGCCCCGGGGTGGAGAATCAGCCCCAGCATTTT.

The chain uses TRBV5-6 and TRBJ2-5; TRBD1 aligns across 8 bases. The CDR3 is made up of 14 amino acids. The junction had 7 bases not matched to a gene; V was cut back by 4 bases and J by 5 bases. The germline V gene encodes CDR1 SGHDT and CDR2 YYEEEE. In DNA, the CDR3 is TGTGCCAGCAGCCTAAGGACAGGGCGGGAGACCCAGTACTTC. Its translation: CASSLRTGRETQYF.

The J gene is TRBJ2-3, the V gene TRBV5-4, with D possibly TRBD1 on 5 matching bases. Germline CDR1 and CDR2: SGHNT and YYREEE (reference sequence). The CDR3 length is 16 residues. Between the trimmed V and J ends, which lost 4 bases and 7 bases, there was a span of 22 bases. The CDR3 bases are TGTGCCAGCAGCGCAAATTCAGGGCCCCGCGAGAATACGCAGTATTTT. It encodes CASSANSGPRENTQYF.

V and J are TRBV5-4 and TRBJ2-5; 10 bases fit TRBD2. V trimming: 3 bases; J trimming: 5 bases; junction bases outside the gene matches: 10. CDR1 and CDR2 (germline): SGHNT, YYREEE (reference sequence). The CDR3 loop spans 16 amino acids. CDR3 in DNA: TGTGCCAGCAGCTCCCGACTAGCGGGCCAGGGGGAGACCCAGTACTTC. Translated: CASSSRLAGQGETQYF.

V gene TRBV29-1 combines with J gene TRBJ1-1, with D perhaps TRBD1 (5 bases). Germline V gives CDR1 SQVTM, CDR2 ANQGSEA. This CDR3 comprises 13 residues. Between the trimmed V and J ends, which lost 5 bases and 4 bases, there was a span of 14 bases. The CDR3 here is CSVSQGLGTEAFF. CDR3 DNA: TGCAGCGTTAGTCAGGGTTTGGGCACTGAAGCTTTCTTT.

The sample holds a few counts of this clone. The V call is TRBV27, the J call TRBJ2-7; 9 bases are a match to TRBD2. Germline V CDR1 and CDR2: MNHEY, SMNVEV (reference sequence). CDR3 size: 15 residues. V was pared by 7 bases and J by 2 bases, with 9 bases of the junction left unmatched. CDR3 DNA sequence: TGTGCCAGCACTTGGCGGGAGGGCCGGCCCTACGAGCAGTACTTC. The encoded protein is CASTWREGRPYEQYF.

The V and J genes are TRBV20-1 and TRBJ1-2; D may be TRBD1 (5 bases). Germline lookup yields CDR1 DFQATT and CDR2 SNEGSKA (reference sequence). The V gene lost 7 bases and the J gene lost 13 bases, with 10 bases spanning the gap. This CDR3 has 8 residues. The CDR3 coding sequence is TGCAGTGTCCAGGGAGGCACCTTC. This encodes CSVQGGTF.

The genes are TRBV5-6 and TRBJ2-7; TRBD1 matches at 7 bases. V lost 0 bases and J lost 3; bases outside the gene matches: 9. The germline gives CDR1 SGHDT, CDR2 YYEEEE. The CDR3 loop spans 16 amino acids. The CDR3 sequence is CASSLGLGGGVYEQYF. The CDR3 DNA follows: TGTGCCAGCAGCTTGGGCCTAGGGGGCGGTGTCTACGAGCAGTACTTC.

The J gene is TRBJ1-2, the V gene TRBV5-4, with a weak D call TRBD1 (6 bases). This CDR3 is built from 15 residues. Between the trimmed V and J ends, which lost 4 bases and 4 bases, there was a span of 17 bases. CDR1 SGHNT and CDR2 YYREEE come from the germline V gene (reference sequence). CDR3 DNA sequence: TGTGCCAGCAGCCTTGGGGGGGCCTTTAGCTATGGCTACACCTTC. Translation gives CASSLGGAFSYGYTF.

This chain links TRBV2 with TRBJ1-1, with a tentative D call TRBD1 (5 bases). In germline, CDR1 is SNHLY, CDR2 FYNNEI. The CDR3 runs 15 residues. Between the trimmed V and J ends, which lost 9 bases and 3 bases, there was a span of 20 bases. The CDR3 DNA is TGTGCCAGTACCGGTGCAGGGTTGGGTGACACTGAAGCTTTCTTT. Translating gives CASTGAGLGDTEAFF.

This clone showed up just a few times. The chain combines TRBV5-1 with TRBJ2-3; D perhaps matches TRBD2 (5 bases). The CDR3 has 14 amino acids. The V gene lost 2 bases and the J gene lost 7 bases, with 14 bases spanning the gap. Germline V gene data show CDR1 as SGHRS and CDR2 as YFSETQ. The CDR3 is CASSFGEPFHTQYF. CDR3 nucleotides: TGCGCCAGCAGCTTTGGGGAGCCTTTCCATACGCAGTATTTT.

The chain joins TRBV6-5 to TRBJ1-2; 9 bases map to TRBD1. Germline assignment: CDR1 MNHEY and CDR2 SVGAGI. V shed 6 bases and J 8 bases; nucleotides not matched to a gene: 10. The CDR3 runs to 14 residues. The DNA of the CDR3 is TGTGCCAGCAGCCCGTGGACAGGGGACGAGGGCTACACCTTC. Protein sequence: CASSPWTGDEGYTF.

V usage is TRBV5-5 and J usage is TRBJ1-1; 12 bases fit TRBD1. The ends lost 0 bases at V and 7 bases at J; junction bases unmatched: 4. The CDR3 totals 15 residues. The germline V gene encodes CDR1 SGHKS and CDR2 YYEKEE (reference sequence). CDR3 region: CASSLGGTGGNEAFF. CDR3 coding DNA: TGTGCCAGCAGCTTGGGGGGGACAGGGGGCAATGAAGCTTTCTTT.

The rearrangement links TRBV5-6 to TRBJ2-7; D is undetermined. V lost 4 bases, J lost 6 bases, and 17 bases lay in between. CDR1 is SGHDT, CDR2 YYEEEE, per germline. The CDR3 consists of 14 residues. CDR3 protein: CASSNGLIPFEQYF. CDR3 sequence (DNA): TGTGCCAGCAGCAACGGTCTGATCCCCTTCGAGCAGTACTTC.

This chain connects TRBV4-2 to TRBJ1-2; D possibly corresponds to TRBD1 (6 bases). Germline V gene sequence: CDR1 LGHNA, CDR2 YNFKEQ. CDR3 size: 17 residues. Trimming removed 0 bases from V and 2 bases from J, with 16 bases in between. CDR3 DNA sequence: TGTGCCAGCAGCCAAGAGTTAATCGGGGGGCGCAACTATGGCTACACCTTC. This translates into CASSQELIGGRNYGYTF.

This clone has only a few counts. The CDR3 loop is CSASGGRDYGYTF. The CDR3 region has the DNA TGCAGCGCCTCGGGGGGAAGAGACTATGGCTACACCTTC. J is TRBJ1-2 and V is TRBV29-1; tentatively, D is TRBD1 (5 bases). The V end was cut by 7 bases, the J end by 3 bases, with 15 bases between. The CDR3 contains 13 residues. Germline V gene sequence: CDR1 SQVTM, CDR2 ANQGSEA.

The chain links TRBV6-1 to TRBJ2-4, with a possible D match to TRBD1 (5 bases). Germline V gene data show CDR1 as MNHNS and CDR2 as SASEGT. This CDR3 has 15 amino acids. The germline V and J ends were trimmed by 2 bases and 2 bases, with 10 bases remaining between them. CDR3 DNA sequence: TGTGCCAGCAGTGAACCTTGGACAACCAAAAACATTCAGTACTTC. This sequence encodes CASSEPWTTKNIQYF.

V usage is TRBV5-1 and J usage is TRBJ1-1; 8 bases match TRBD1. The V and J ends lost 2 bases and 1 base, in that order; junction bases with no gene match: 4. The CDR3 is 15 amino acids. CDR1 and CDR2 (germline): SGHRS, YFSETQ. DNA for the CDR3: TGCGCCAGCAGCTTTAGGACAGGGTCGAACACTGAAGCTTTCTTT. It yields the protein CASSFRTGSNTEAFF.

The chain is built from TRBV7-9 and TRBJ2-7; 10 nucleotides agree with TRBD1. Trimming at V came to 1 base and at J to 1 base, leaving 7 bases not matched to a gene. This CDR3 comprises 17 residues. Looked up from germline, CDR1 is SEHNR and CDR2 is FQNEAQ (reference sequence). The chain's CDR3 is CASSLGSGQGVSYEQYF. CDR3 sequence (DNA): TGTGCCAGCAGCTTAGGCTCCGGACAGGGGGTTTCCTACGAGCAGTACTTC.

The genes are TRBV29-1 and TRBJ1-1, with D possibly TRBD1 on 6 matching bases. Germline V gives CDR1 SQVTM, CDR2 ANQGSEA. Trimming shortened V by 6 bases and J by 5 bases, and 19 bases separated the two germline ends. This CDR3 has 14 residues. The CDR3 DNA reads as TGCAGCGTCCAAGGGGAGGGGGGAGGTACTGAAGCTTTCTTT. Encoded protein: CSVQGEGGGTEAFF.

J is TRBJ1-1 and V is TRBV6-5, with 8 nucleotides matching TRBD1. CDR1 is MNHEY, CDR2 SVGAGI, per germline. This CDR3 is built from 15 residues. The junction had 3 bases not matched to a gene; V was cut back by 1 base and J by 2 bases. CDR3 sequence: CASSYLGQGNTEAFF. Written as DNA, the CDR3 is TGTGCCAGCAGTTACTTAGGACAGGGAAACACTGAAGCTTTCTTT.

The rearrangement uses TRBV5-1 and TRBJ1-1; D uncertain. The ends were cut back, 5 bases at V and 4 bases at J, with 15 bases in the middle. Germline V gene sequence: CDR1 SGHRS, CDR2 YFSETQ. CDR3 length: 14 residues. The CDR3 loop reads CASSVEGEGTEAFF. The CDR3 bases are TGCGCCAGCAGTGTGGAGGGAGAAGGCACTGAAGCTTTCTTT.

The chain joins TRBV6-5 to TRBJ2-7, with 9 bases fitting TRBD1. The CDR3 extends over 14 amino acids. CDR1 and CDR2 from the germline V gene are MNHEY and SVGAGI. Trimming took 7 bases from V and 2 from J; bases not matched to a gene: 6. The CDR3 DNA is TGTGCCAGCACGAGGGACAGGGCACCCTACGAGCAGTACTTC. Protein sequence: CASTRDRAPYEQYF.

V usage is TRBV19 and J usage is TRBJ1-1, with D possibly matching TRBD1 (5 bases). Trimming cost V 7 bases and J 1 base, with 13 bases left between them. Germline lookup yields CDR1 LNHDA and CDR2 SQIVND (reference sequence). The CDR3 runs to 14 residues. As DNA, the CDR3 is TGTGCCAGTATTCCCGGGGGAGAGAACACTGAAGCTTTCTTT. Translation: CASIPGGENTEAFF.

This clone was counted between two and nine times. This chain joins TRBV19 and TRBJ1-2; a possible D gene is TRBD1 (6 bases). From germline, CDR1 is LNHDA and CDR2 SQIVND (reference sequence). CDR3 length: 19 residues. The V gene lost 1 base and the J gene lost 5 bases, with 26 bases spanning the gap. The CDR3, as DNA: TGTGCCAGTAGTATAGGGGGAGAACAGGGCCAATATTTCTTTTATGGCTACACCTTC. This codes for CASSIGGEQGQYFFYGYTF.

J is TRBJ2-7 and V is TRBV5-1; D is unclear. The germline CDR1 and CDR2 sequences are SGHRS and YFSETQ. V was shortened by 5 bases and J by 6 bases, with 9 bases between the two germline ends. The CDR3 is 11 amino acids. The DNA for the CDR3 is TGCGCCAGCAGTGATCGAGGCGAGCAGTACTTC. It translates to CASSDRGEQYF.

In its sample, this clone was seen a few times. Here the CDR3 DNA reads TGTGCCAGTAGGCCCCTGTCGGGACAGGGGTTCTATGGCTACACCTTC. Its translation is CASRPLSGQGFYGYTF. The chain employs TRBV19 and TRBJ1-2; 10 bases fit TRBD1. This CDR3 region has 16 residues. The J segment lost 4 bases and the V segment lost 6 bases, leaving 11 bases of the junction unmatched. The germline V gene encodes CDR1 LNHDA and CDR2 SQIVND (reference sequence).

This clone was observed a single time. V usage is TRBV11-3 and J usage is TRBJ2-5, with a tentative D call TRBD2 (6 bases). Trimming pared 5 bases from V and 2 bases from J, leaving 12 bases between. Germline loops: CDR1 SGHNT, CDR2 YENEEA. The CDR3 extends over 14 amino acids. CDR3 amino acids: CASSRAGGQETQYF. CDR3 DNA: TGTGCCAGCAGCAGAGCCGGGGGTCAAGAGACCCAGTACTTC.

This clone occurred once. CDR3 sequence (DNA): TGTGCCAGCAGTCAGGGGGGACAGGGCACCTATGGCTACACCTTC. Its protein product is CASSQGGQGTYGYTF. J is TRBJ1-2 and V is TRBV6-1; 9 positions match TRBD1. Germline loops: CDR1 MNHNS, CDR2 SASEGT. This CDR3 has 15 amino acids. After removal of 5 bases from V and 4 bases from J, the junction contained 8 bases not matched to a gene.